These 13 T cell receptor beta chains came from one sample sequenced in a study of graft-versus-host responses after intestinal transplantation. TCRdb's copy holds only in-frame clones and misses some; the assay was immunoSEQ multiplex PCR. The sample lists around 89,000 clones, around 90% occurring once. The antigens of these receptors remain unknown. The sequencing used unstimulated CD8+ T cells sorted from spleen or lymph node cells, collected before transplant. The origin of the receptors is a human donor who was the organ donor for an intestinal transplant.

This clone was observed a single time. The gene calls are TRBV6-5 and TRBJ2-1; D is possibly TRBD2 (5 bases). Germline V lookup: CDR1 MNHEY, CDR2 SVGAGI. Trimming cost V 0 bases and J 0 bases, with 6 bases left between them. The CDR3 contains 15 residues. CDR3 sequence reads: CASSYSAASYNEQFF. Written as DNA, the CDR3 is TGTGCCAGCAGTTACTCAGCGGCCTCCTACAATGAGCAGTTCTTC.

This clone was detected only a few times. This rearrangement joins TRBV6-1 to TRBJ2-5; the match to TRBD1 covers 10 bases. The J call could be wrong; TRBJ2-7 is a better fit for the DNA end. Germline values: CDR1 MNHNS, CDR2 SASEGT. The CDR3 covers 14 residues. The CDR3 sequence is CASSEGTGGYEQYF. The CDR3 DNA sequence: TGTGCCAGCAGTGAAGGGACAGGGGGCTACGAGCAGTACTTC.

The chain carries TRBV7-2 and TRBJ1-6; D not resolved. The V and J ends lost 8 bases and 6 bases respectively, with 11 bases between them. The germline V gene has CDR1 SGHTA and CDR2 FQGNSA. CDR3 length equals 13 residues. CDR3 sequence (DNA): TGTGCCAGCCGCCTTACTTCTAATTCACCCCTCCACTTT. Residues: CASRLTSNSPLHF.

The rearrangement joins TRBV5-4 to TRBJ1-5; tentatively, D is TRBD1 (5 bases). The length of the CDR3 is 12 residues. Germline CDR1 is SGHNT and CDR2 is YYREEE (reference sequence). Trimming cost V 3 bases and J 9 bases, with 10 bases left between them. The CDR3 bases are TGTGCCAGCAGCTCCGGGAGGGGGCCCCAGCATTTT. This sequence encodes CASSSGRGPQHF.

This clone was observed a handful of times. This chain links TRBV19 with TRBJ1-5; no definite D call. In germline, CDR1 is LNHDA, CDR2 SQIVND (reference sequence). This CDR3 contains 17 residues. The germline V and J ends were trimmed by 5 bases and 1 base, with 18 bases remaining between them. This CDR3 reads CASSLPWSGFSNQPQHF. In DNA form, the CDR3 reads TGTGCCAGTAGTCTCCCATGGTCGGGGTTCAGCAATCAGCCCCAGCATTTT.

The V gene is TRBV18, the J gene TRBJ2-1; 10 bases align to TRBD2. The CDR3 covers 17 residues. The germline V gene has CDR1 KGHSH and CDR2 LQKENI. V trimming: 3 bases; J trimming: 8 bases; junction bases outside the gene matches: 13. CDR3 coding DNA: TGTGCCAGCTCACCCCCTGCCATAGGGCTAGCGGGGGATGAGCAGTTCTTC. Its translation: CASSPPAIGLAGDEQFF.

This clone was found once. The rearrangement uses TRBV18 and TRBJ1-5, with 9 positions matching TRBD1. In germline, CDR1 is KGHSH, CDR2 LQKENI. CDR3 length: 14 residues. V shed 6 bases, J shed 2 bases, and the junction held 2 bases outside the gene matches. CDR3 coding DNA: TGTGCCAGCTCCCGGACAGGGGGCAATCAGCCCCAGCATTTT. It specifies CASSRTGGNQPQHF.

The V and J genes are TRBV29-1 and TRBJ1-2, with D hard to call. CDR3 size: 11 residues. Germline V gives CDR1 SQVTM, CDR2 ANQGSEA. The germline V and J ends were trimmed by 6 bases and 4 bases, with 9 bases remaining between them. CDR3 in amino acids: CSVPRGYGYTF. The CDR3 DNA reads TGCAGCGTCCCCAGAGGCTATGGCTACACCTTC.

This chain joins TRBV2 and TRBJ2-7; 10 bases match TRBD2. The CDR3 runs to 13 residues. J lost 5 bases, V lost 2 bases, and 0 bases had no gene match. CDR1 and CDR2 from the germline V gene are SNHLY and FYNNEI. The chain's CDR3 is CASSELAGDEQYF. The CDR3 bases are TGTGCCAGCAGTGAACTAGCGGGGGACGAGCAGTACTTC.

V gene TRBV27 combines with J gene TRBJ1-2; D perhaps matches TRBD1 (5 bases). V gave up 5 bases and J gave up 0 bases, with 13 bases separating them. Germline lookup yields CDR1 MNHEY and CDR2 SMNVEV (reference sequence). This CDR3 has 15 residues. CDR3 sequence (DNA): TGTGCCAGCAGTCAAGCAGGGCCAGCTAACTATGGCTACACCTTC. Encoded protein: CASSQAGPANYGYTF.

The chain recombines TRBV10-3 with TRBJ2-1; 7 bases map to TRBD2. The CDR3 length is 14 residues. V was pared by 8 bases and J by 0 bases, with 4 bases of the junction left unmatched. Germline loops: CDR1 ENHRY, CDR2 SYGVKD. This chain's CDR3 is CAIRAGSSYNEQFF. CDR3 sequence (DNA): TGTGCCATCCGAGCGGGGAGCTCCTACAATGAGCAGTTCTTC.

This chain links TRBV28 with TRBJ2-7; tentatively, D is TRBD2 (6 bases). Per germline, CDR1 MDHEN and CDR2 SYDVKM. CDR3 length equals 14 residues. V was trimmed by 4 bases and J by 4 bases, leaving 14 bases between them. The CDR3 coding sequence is TGTGCCAGCAGTTGGGGGGAAGGGGTTTACGAGCAGTACTTC. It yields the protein CASSWGEGVYEQYF.

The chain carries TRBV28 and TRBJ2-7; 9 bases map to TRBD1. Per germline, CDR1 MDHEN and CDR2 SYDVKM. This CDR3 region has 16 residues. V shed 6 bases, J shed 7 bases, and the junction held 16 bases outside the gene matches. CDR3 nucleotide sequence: TGTGCCAGCAGCTCGTCCCGGGACAGGGTTTCGAGTGAGCAGTACTTC. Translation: CASSSSRDRVSSEQYF. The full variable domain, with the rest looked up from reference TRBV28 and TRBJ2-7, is DVKVTQSSRYLVKRTGEKVFLECVQDMDHENMFWYRQDPGLGLRLIYFSYDVKMKEKGDIPEGYSVSREKKERFSLILESASTNQTSMYLCASSSSRDRVSSEQYFGPGTRLTVT.